Following are 18 T cell receptor beta chains from one sample sequenced in a study of early T cells in non-severe SARS-CoV-2 infection. TCRdb recomputed calls from the 5' RACE reads with MiXCR, one row per CDR3 protein. Counted here are 55,000 to 70,000 distinct CDR3 sequences, about 12% occurring once; the ten biggest clones make up about 1%. Sequences were derived from whole blood, sampled at baseline. These receptors were taken from an adult who was a healthcare worker with PCR-confirmed SARS-CoV-2 infection or an uninfected control (not recorded which). The donor label of this sample is uncertain.

This clonotype has a count of ten or more. The chain uses TRBV12-3 or TRBV12-4 and TRBJ1-2; 8 bases match TRBD1. The ends lost 4 bases at V and 5 bases at J; junction bases unmatched: 12. This CDR3 has 16 residues. The CDR3 nucleotides are TGTGCCAGCAGTTCAATTGGCGGACAGGGAGTATATGGCTACACCTTC. This encodes CASSSIGGQGVYGYTF.

The chain couples TRBV6-1 to TRBJ2-1; 9 bases line up with TRBD1. Germline loops: CDR1 MNHNS, CDR2 SASEGT. The CDR3 sequence is 14 residues long. V lost 4 bases, J lost 8 bases, and 6 bases stayed unmatched. The CDR3 nucleotides are TGTGCCAGCAGTGGCCGGGACAGGGTCGATGAGCAGTTCTTC. Its translation is CASSGRDRVDEQFF.

This clonotype was detected only a few times. The V call is TRBV7-8, the J call TRBJ2-1, with a tentative D call TRBD2 (5 bases). V lost 2 bases, J lost 10 bases, and 12 bases lay in between. CDR3 size: 13 residues. Germline V gene lookup returns CDR1 SGHVS and CDR2 FQNEAQ. The CDR3 is CASSLIRGGEQFF. CDR3 bases: TGTGCCAGCAGCTTAATTCGGGGTGGGGAGCAGTTCTTC.

The chain joins TRBV25-1 to TRBJ2-2, with 8 nucleotides matching TRBD2. Trimming took 6 bases from V and 0 from J; bases not matched to a gene: 0. The V gene's germline CDR1 is MGHDK and CDR2 SYGVNS. CDR3 length: 14 residues. The CDR3 bases are TGTGCCAGCAGCGGGGGGGCGAACACCGGGGAGCTGTTTTTT. Translating it yields CASSGGANTGELFF. Full variable domain (remainder filled in from reference TRBV25-1 and TRBJ2-2): EADIYQTPRYLVIGTGKKITLECSQTMGHDKMYWYQQDPGMELHLIHYSYGVNSTEKGDLSSESTVSRIRTEHFPLTLESARPSHTSQYLCASSGGANTGELFFGEGSRLTVL.

This chain uses TRBV12-3 or TRBV12-4 with TRBJ2-1, with 8 bases identical to TRBD1. The CDR3 contains 18 residues. V was pared by 4 bases and J by 4 bases, with 15 bases of the junction left unmatched. The CDR3 loop is CASSSRQGRSIIYNEQFF. For the CDR3, the DNA is TGTGCCAGCAGTTCCCGACAGGGGCGATCGATAATTTACAATGAGCAGTTCTTC.

This clonotype was recorded a few times. The chain combines TRBV3-1 with TRBJ2-1; 11 positions match TRBD2. Germline-derived CDR1 and CDR2 are LGHDT and YNNKEL (reference sequence). V lost 1 base and J lost 9; bases outside the gene matches: 8. The CDR3 runs 16 residues. The CDR3 sequence is CASSQGTSGFGSEQFF. DNA of the CDR3: TGTGCCAGCAGCCAAGGGACTAGCGGGTTTGGGAGTGAGCAGTTCTTC.

CDR3 sequence reads: CASSQAGDGEQYV. CDR3 bases: TGTGCCAGCAGCCAAGCAGGGGATGGCGAGCAGTACGTC. This sequence joins TRBV3-1 and TRBJ2-7; a possible D gene is TRBD1 (6 bases). The CDR3 runs to 13 residues. Germline lookup yields CDR1 LGHDT and CDR2 YNNKEL (reference sequence). V was clipped by 1 base and J by 6 bases, with 10 bases between them.

This clonotype has just a few counts. The rearrangement links TRBV5-1 to TRBJ2-3; maybe TRBD1 (5 bases). V was clipped by 2 bases and J by 2 bases, with 12 bases between them. Germline lookup yields CDR1 SGHRS and CDR2 YFSETQ. This CDR3 is built from 15 residues. The CDR3 sequence: CASSFGATYTDTQYF. As DNA, the CDR3 is TGCGCCAGCAGCTTTGGGGCGACCTACACAGATACGCAGTATTTT. The variable domain in full, completed from reference TRBV5-1 and TRBJ2-3, reads KAGVTQTPRYLIKTRGQQVTLSCSPISGHRSVSWYQQTPGQGLQFLFEYFSETQRNKGNFPGRFSGRQFSNSRSEMNVSTLELGDSALYLCASSFGATYTDTQYFGPGTRLTVL.

This clonotype was recorded at least ten times. The gene calls are TRBV6-6 and TRBJ2-5; D remains ambiguous. V was shortened by 5 bases and J by 3 bases, with 16 bases between the two germline ends. Germline CDR1 is MNHNY and CDR2 is SVGAGI (reference sequence). The CDR3 spans 15 residues. DNA for the CDR3: TGTGCCAGCAGTCAACCGGCCACGAAAAAAGAGACCCAGTACTTC. Translating gives CASSQPATKKETQYF.

The chain carries TRBV20-1 and TRBJ2-1; no clear D. Looked up from germline, CDR1 is DFQATT and CDR2 is SNEGSKA (reference sequence). V was shortened by 3 bases and J by 0 bases, with 15 bases between the two germline ends. There are 16 residues in the CDR3. The CDR3 nucleotides are TGCAGTGCTAGTTTGTATTCTCCAAGCTCCTACAATGAGCAGTTCTTC. Protein sequence: CSASLYSPSSYNEQFF.

Many counts were recorded for this clonotype. This chain joins TRBV5-1 and TRBJ1-1; 7 bases align to TRBD1. The CDR3 length is 14 residues. After removal of 4 bases from V and 4 bases from J, the junction contained 7 bases not matched to a gene. Germline loops: CDR1 SGHRS, CDR2 YFSETQ. CDR3: CASSNSGQSTEAFF. CDR3 sequence (DNA): TGCGCCAGCAGCAATTCGGGACAGAGCACTGAAGCTTTCTTT.

This rearrangement joins TRBV11-2 to TRBJ2-5; D is tentatively TRBD1 or TRBD2 (5 bases each). The CDR3 runs 15 residues. Trimming stripped 5 bases from V and 1 base from J, with 14 bases between. The germline CDR1 and CDR2 sequences are SGHAT and FQNNGV. The chain's CDR3 is CASSPLWGTQETQYF. CDR3 DNA sequence: TGTGCCAGCAGCCCGCTCTGGGGGACCCAAGAGACCCAGTACTTC.

This chain joins TRBV6-6 and TRBJ2-3; no clear D. CDR1 MNHNY and CDR2 SVGAGI come from the germline V gene (reference sequence). The CDR3 is 13 amino acids. Trimming cost V 4 bases and J 2 bases, with 7 bases left between them. The CDR3 reads CASSSDPTDTQYF. CDR3 bases: TGTGCCAGCAGTTCCGACCCCACAGATACGCAGTATTTT.

The chain joins TRBV19 to TRBJ2-1; a weak D match, TRBD2 (5 bases). Germline V gene data show CDR1 as LNHDA and CDR2 as SQIVND (reference sequence). Trimming stripped 3 bases from V and 9 bases from J, with 12 bases between. The CDR3 consists of 13 residues. The CDR3 loop reads CASSMQGGSEQFF. The CDR3 nucleotides read TGTGCCAGTAGTATGCAAGGAGGCAGTGAGCAGTTCTTC. Drawing the rest from reference TRBV19 and TRBJ2-1, the complete variable domain is DGGITQSPKYLFRKEGQNVTLSCEQNLNHDAMYWYRQDPGQGLRLIYYSQIVNDFQKGDIAEGYSVSREKKESFPLTVTSAQKNPTAFYLCASSMQGGSEQFFGPGTRLTVL.

This clonotype was found many times. The chain employs TRBV15 and TRBJ2-7; maybe TRBD2 (5 bases). Germline V lookup: CDR1 LNHNV, CDR2 YYDKDF (reference sequence). This CDR3 has 14 residues. Between the trimmed V and J ends, which lost 0 bases and 1 base, there was a span of 7 bases. The CDR3, as DNA: TGTGCCACCAGCAGAGATCGGGGATCCTACGAGCAGTACGTC. Protein sequence: CATSRDRGSYEQYV.

The V and J genes are TRBV20-1 and TRBJ2-5; 7 bases are shared with TRBD2. The CDR3 sequence is 12 residues long. V gave up 6 bases and J gave up 4 bases; unmatched junction bases: 5. The V gene's germline CDR1 is DFQATT and CDR2 SNEGSKA (reference sequence). This chain's CDR3 is CSARTSAETQYF. CDR3 coding DNA: TGCAGTGCGCGAACTAGCGCAGAGACCCAGTACTTC.

In its sample, this clonotype was seen many times. This rearrangement joins TRBV20-1 to TRBJ2-7; weak D call: TRBD2 (6 bases). Germline values: CDR1 DFQATT, CDR2 SNEGSKA (reference sequence). V gave up 2 bases and J gave up 2 bases, with 10 bases separating them. This CDR3 comprises 13 residues. In DNA, the CDR3 is TGCAGTGCTAGATTACGCGGGACCTACGAGCAGTACGTC. Encoded protein: CSARLRGTYEQYV.

This clonotype was picked up many times. The chain has TRBV27 and TRBJ2-4; 9 bases agree with TRBD1. CDR1 is MNHEY and CDR2 is SMNVEV in the germline V gene (reference sequence). Germline trimming cut 2 bases from V and 1 base from J; bases unmatched to any gene: 6. The CDR3 has 17 amino acids. The CDR3 DNA reads as TGTGCCAGCAGTTTAGATACAGGGGGCCTGGCCAAAAACATTCAGTACTTC. This codes for CASSLDTGGLAKNIQYF.